The 26 T cell receptor beta chains given below trace back to one sample, sequenced in a study of T cells in narcolepsy. TCRdb's copy holds only in-frame clones and misses some; the assay was immunoSEQ multiplex PCR. The table lists around 30,000 clones, 70% to 85% of them singletons. Source material: memory (CD45RA-) CD4+ T cells from blood. These receptors were taken from a human donor in good health.

V and J are TRBV14 and TRBJ2-1; 16 nucleotides line up with TRBD2. The germline gives CDR1 SGHDN, CDR2 FVKESK. The CDR3 loop spans 18 amino acids. V lost 0 bases, J lost 3 bases, and 2 bases stayed unmatched. This chain's CDR3 is CASSQEGLAGGLYNEQFF. CDR3 in DNA: TGTGCCAGCAGCCAAGAGGGACTAGCGGGGGGGCTCTACAATGAGCAGTTCTTC.

A note on this clone: Different DNA sequences within this sample yield the same CDR3. The chain carries TRBV19 and TRBJ1-6; 7 bases match TRBD1. The CDR3 is 15 residues long. Germline assignment: CDR1 LNHDA and CDR2 SQIVND (reference sequence). Losses at the gene ends were 7 bases for V and 0 bases for J; bases not matched to a gene: 3. For the CDR3, the DNA is TGTGCCAGTAAGGGACAGAGCTCCTATAATTCACCCCTCCACTTT. This gives the protein CASKGQSSYNSPLHF.

This CDR3 is CAISMTDEQYF. The CDR3, as DNA: TGTGCCATCAGTATGACGGACGAGCAGTACTTC. This chain uses TRBV10-3 with TRBJ2-7; D unclear. Germline assignment: CDR1 ENHRY and CDR2 SYGVKD. Trimming removed 5 bases at V and 5 bases at J, with 7 bases between. The length of the CDR3 is 11 residues.

V is TRBV6-1 and J is TRBJ1-2; D not certain. Germline V CDR1 and CDR2: MNHNS, SASEGT. CDR3 length: 15 residues. Trimming took off 4 bases at V and 3 bases at J, with 15 bases between the two ends. The CDR3, as DNA: TGTGCCAGCAGTGTTTCAAGCGTGGCCGACTATGGCTACACCTTC. It specifies CASSVSSVADYGYTF.

This rearrangement joins TRBV25-1 to TRBJ1-2; D is perhaps TRBD1 (6 bases). There are 14 residues in the CDR3. Germline CDR1 is MGHDK and CDR2 is SYGVNS. The V gene lost 4 bases and the J gene lost 7 bases, with 16 bases spanning the gap. CDR3 sequence reads: CASSGEGGIGGYTF. Written as DNA, the CDR3 is TGTGCCAGCAGTGGGGAGGGGGGGATCGGTGGCTACACCTTC.

This clone was found a few times. V gene TRBV9 combines with J gene TRBJ2-3; TRBD1 aligns across 8 bases. This CDR3 has 16 amino acids. Germline assignment: CDR1 SGDLS and CDR2 YYNGEE. The ends lost 4 bases at V and 2 bases at J; junction bases unmatched: 9. CDR3 sequence (DNA): TGTGCCAGCAGCCCCTACGGGACAGGATTCACAGATACGCAGTATTTT. It translates to CASSPYGTGFTDTQYF.

J is TRBJ1-3 and V is TRBV5-1; D is possibly TRBD1 (6 bases). Germline V gene data show CDR1 as SGHRS and CDR2 as YFSETQ. This CDR3 has 15 amino acids. V shed 0 bases and J shed 8 bases, with 15 bases lying between them. CDR3 sequence reads: CASSLAGQNQHTIYF. In nucleotides, the CDR3 is TGCGCCAGCAGCTTGGCGGGACAAAATCAACACACCATATATTTT.

With regard to this clone: Other DNA sequences of this sample code for an identical CDR3. This chain links TRBV7-9 with TRBJ2-7; tentatively, D is TRBD2 (6 bases). Per germline, CDR1 SEHNR and CDR2 FQNEAQ (reference sequence). The CDR3 extends over 14 amino acids. Trimming took 3 bases from V and 1 from J, leaving 10 bases between them. DNA of the CDR3: TGTGCCAGCAGCTTTGGGGGGTCGTCCTACGAGCAGTACTTC. Translating it yields CASSFGGSSYEQYF. Supplemented by reference TRBV7-9 and TRBJ2-7, the full variable domain reads DTGVSQNPRHKITKRGQNVTFRCDPISEHNRLYWYRQTLGQGPEFLTYFQNEAQLEKSRLLSDRFSAERPKGSFSTLEIQRTEQGDSAMYLCASSFGGSSYEQYFGPGTRLTVT.

This clone was seen a handful of times. The V call is TRBV5-4, the J call TRBJ1-2, with a possible D match to TRBD1 (6 bases). The CDR3 is 15 amino acids. Looked up from germline, CDR1 is SGHNT and CDR2 is YYREEE (reference sequence). V lost 4 bases and J 3 bases, leaving 16 bases between the germline ends. Written as DNA, the CDR3 is TGTGCCAGCAGCCGAGGGGGAGTAGAGGACTATGGCTACACCTTC. Protein: CASSRGGVEDYGYTF.

The chain uses TRBV11-2 and TRBJ2-2, with D possibly being TRBD2 (6 bases). CDR3 length equals 16 residues. The ends were cut back, 5 bases at V and 0 bases at J, with 13 bases in the middle. Per germline, CDR1 SGHAT and CDR2 FQNNGV. CDR3 in DNA: TGTGCCAGCAGCCTCCTAGCGCTCGCGAACACCGGGGAGCTGTTTTTT. Protein: CASSLLALANTGELFF. Filled out from reference TRBV11-2 and TRBJ2-2, the complete variable domain reads EAGVAQSPRYKIIEKRQSVAFWCNPISGHATLYWYQQILGQGPKLLIQFQNNGVVDDSQLPKDRFSAERLKGVDSTLKIQPAKLEDSAVYLCASSLLALANTGELFFGEGSRLTVL.

The chain has TRBV6-1 and TRBJ1-2; TRBD1 matches 7 bases. CDR3 size: 11 residues. CDR1 and CDR2 from the germline V gene are MNHNS and SASEGT. The trim removed 10 bases at V and 4 bases at J, leaving 3 bases unmatched. The CDR3 spells CATDRAYGYTF. The CDR3 region has the DNA TGTGCCACCGACAGGGCCTATGGCTACACCTTC.

This clone has just one count. The DNA of the CDR3 is TGTGCCTGGAGTAAAGGGGAAAATCAGCCCCAGCATTTT. Encoded protein: CAWSKGENQPQHF. The gene calls are TRBV30 and TRBJ1-5; D possibly corresponds to TRBD1 (5 bases). V was trimmed by 2 bases and J by 4 bases, leaving 9 bases between them. CDR1 is GTSNPN and CDR2 is SVGIG in the germline V gene (reference sequence). The CDR3 contains 13 residues.

This chain links TRBV4-1 with TRBJ1-5, with unresolved D. Trimming took 2 bases from V and 6 from J, leaving 14 bases between them. In germline, CDR1 is MGHRA, CDR2 YSYEKL. The length of the CDR3 is 15 residues. CDR3 nucleotides: TGCGCCAGCAGCCAAAGACAAGCCGCGGGTCAGCCCCAGCATTTT. This sequence encodes CASSQRQAAGQPQHF.

V gene TRBV6-5 combines with J gene TRBJ2-2; D uncertain. The CDR3 length is 14 residues. In germline, CDR1 is MNHEY, CDR2 SVGAGI. Trimming removed 0 bases from V and 1 base from J, with 3 bases in between. The DNA of the CDR3 is TGTGCCAGCAGTTACTCGGGGAACACCGGGGAGCTGTTTTTT. Translated: CASSYSGNTGELFF.

The chain carries TRBV27 and TRBJ2-3; D not resolved. CDR1 is MNHEY, CDR2 SMNVEV, per germline (reference sequence). V lost 2 bases, J lost 4 bases, and 7 bases lay in between. This CDR3 has 13 amino acids. This CDR3 is CASSLKVADTQYF. CDR3 coding DNA: TGTGCCAGCAGTTTAAAAGTCGCAGATACGCAGTATTTT.

CDR3 sequence: CATSRDSSGTDTQYF. The CDR3 DNA follows: TGTGCCACCAGCAGAGATTCTTCGGGCACAGATACGCAGTATTTT. The chain employs TRBV15 and TRBJ2-3, with D unresolved. The germline V gene has CDR1 LNHNV and CDR2 YYDKDF (reference sequence). CDR3 size: 15 residues. Between the trimmed V and J ends, which lost 0 bases and 1 base, there was a span of 8 bases.

V usage is TRBV25-1 and J usage is TRBJ2-5; 7 bases match TRBD1. CDR3 length: 14 residues. The germline CDR1 and CDR2 sequences are MGHDK and SYGVNS. With V trimmed by 1 base and J by 4 bases, 3 bases remained unmatched. The CDR3 loop reads CASSESRDRETQYF. The CDR3 nucleotides read TGTGCCAGCAGTGAATCAAGGGACAGAGAGACCCAGTACTTC.

This clone was observed once. This chain links TRBV20-1 with TRBJ2-7; D is unclear. The V gene lost 5 bases and the J gene lost 5 bases, with 7 bases spanning the gap. Germline V gives CDR1 DFQATT, CDR2 SNEGSKA (reference sequence). The CDR3 is 10 residues long. CDR3: CSAPKDEQYF. The CDR3 DNA follows: TGCAGTGCTCCAAAGGACGAGCAGTACTTC.

The chain couples TRBV6-5 to TRBJ1-1; D is perhaps TRBD1 (6 bases). Trimming removed 5 bases at V and 13 bases at J, with 14 bases between. The CDR3 runs to 11 residues. Germline V gives CDR1 MNHEY, CDR2 SVGAGI. The CDR3 here is CASSRGDRHFF. The CDR3 DNA follows: TGTGCCAGCAGTCGGGGAGACAGGCATTTCTTT.

This CDR3 reads CASSPGVARNEQFF. CDR3 DNA: TGTGCCAGCAGTCCTGGGGTTGCAAGGAATGAGCAGTTCTTC. V usage is TRBV7-2 and J usage is TRBJ2-1; D remains unclear. Germline-derived CDR1 and CDR2 are SGHTA and FQGNSA. The CDR3 has 14 amino acids. Trimming cost V 6 bases and J 7 bases, with 16 bases left between them.

This clone was counted between two and nine times. This chain connects TRBV27 to TRBJ2-7; 8 bases map to TRBD1. The V and J ends lost 4 bases and 9 bases, in that order; junction bases with no gene match: 11. The CDR3 consists of 14 residues. CDR1 is MNHEY, CDR2 SMNVEV, per germline (reference sequence). The CDR3 here is CASSSSAGGAGQYF. CDR3 nucleotide sequence: TGTGCCAGCAGTTCGTCCGCAGGGGGCGCGGGGCAGTACTTC.

The rearrangement joins TRBV6-5 to TRBJ2-7, with 8 bases lining up with TRBD2. Germline CDR1 MNHEY, CDR2 SVGAGI. This CDR3 is 13 amino acids long. V gave up 7 bases and J gave up 3 bases; unmatched junction bases: 5. CDR3: CASKVAGNYEQYF. DNA of the CDR3: TGTGCCAGCAAAGTAGCGGGGAACTACGAGCAGTACTTC.

The chain uses TRBV9 and TRBJ2-3; a possible D gene is TRBD2 (6 bases). The CDR3 sequence is 17 residues long. Germline CDR1 reads SGDLS; CDR2 reads YYNGEE. V was trimmed by 3 bases and J by 3 bases, leaving 20 bases between them. The DNA for the CDR3 is TGTGCCAGCAGCGCCCGAGGAGGGGAAGGGTTGACAGATACGCAGTATTTT. Amino acids: CASSARGGEGLTDTQYF.

The chain uses TRBV27 and TRBJ2-7; TRBD1 matches at 8 bases. V lost 3 bases and J lost 6; bases outside the gene matches: 7. This CDR3 is built from 14 residues. Germline CDR1 MNHEY, CDR2 SMNVEV (reference sequence). This CDR3 reads CASSFSGQGGEQYF. The DNA of the CDR3 is TGTGCCAGCAGTTTTTCCGGACAGGGTGGCGAGCAGTACTTC.

This chain uses TRBV11-3 with TRBJ2-3; 8 bases align to TRBD1. V shed 5 bases and J 1 base; nucleotides not matched to a gene: 11. This CDR3 has 17 amino acids. Germline lookup yields CDR1 SGHNT and CDR2 YENEEA. The chain's CDR3 is CASSVTPGTGGTDTQYF. The CDR3 DNA follows: TGTGCCAGCAGCGTAACTCCCGGGACAGGAGGCACAGATACGCAGTATTTT. Together with reference TRBV11-3 and TRBJ2-3, the CDR3 gives the full variable domain: EAGVVQSPRYKIIEKKQPVAFWCNPISGHNTLYWYLQNLGQGPELLIRYENEEAVDDSQLPKDRFSAERLKGVDSTLKIQPAELGDSAVYLCASSVTPGTGGTDTQYFGPGTRLTVL.

The chain combines TRBV5-5 with TRBJ1-5, with D uncertain. V was clipped by 0 bases and J by 9 bases, with 13 bases between them. The CDR3 contains 14 residues. From germline, CDR1 is SGHKS and CDR2 YYEKEE (reference sequence). CDR3 sequence reads: CASSLEPPVWPQHF. CDR3 in DNA: TGTGCCAGCAGCTTGGAACCGCCAGTGTGGCCCCAGCATTTT.